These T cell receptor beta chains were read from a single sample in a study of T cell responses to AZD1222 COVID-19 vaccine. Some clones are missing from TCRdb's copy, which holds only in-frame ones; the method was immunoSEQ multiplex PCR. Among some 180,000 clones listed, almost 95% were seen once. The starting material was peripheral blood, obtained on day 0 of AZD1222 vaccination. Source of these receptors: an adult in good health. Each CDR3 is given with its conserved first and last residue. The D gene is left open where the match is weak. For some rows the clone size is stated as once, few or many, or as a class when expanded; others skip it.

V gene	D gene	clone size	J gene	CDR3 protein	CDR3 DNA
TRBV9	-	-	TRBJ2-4	CASSGEAPGSLAKNIQYF	TGTGCCAGCAGCGGAGAAGCCCCAGGGAGCCTAGCCAAAAACATTCAGTACTTC
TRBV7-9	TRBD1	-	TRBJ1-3	CASSVAQGPGNTIYF	TGTGCCAGCAGCGTGGCACAGGGGCCTGGAAACACCATATATTTT
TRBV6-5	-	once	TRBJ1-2	CASSPERGYGYTF	TGTGCCAGCTCCCCGGAAAGGGGATATGGCTACACCTTC
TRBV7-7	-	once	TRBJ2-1	CASSPPGFNEQFF	TGTGCCAGCAGCCCCCCGGGTTTCAATGAGCAGTTCTTC
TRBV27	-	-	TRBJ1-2	CASSIRRDDYGYTF	TGTGCCAGCAGTATCCGACGGGATGACTATGGCTACACCTTC
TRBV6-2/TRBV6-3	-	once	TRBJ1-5	CASSYLDSNQPQHF	TGTGCCAGCAGTTATTTGGACAGCAATCAGCCCCAGCATTTT
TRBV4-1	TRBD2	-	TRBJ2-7	CASSFQSGGDYEQYF	TGCGCCAGCAGCTTTCAAAGCGGGGGGGACTACGAGCAGTACTTC
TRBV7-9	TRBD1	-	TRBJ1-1	CASSSTGGFPNTEAFF	TGTGCCAGCAGCTCGACAGGGGGGTTTCCGAACACTGAAGCTTTCTTT
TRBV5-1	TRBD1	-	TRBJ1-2	CASRWTGSSNYGYTF	TGCGCCAGCAGGTGGACAGGGTCCTCTAACTATGGCTACACCTTC
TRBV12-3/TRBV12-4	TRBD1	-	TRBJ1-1	CASSLGQGRRAFF	TGTGCCAGCAGTCTCGGACAGGGCCGGAGGGCTTTCTTT
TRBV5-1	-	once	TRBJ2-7	CASSLEGAGPEQYF	TGCGCCAGCAGCTTGGAAGGGGCAGGACCCGAGCAGTACTTC
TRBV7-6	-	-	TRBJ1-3	CASSPGNPGNTIYF	TGTGCCAGCAGCCCAGGGAATCCGGGAAACACCATATATTTT
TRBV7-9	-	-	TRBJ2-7	CASSLEGPSYEQYF	TGTGCCAGCAGCTTGGAGGGGCCCTCCTACGAGCAGTACTTC
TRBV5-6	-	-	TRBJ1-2	CASSLGTDNYGYTF	TGTGCCAGCAGCTTGGGGACAGATAACTATGGCTACACCTTC
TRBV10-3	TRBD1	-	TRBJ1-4	CATKGQPTANEKLFF	TGTGCCACCAAGGGACAGCCCACTGCTAATGAAAAACTGTTTTTT
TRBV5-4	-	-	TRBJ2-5	CASSSGLREETQYF	TGTGCCAGCAGCTCCGGACTCAGGGAGGAGACCCAGTACTTC
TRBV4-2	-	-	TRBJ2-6	CASSQIQGSGANVLTF	TGTGCCAGCAGCCAAATACAGGGCTCTGGGGCCAACGTCCTGACTTTC
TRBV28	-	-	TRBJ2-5	CASSGPPQETQYF	TGTGCCAGCAGCGGACCCCCCCAAGAGACCCAGTACTTC
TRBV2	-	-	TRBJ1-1	CASSQLGSYTEAFF	TGTGCCAGCAGTCAACTCGGATCCTACACTGAAGCTTTCTTT
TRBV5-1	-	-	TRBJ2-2	CASSVSEGAGELFF	TGCGCCAGCAGCGTTAGCGAGGGAGCCGGGGAGCTGTTTTTT
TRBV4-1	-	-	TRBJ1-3	CASSPSTGPTIYF	TGCGCCAGCAGCCCCAGCACCGGGCCCACCATATATTTT
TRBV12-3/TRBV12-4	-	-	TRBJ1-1	CASSYDMGQGAFF	TGTGCCAGCAGTTACGATATGGGTCAGGGGGCTTTCTTT
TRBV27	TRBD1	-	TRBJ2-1	CASSLNRGDEQFF	TGTGCCAGCAGTTTAAACAGGGGGGATGAGCAGTTCTTC
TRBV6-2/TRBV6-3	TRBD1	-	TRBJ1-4	CASSTGTGTEKLFF	TGTGCCAGCAGTACCGGGACAGGGACTGAAAAACTGTTTTTT
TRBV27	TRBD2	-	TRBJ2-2	CASSLGLAGGKTNTGELFF	TGTGCCAGCAGTTTGGGCCTAGCGGGGGGGAAAACGAACACCGGGGAGCTGTTTTTT
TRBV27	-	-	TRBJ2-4	CASCRQGKNIQYF	TGTGCCAGCTGCCGACAAGGCAAAAACATTCAGTACTTC
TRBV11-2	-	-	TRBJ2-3	CASSSQGTDTQYF	TGTGCCAGCAGCTCCCAGGGAACAGATACGCAGTATTTT
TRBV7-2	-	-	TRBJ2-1	CASSRAGYNEQFF	TGTGCCAGCAGCCGGGCCGGGTACAATGAGCAGTTCTTC
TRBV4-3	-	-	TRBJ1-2	CASSQTGSGYGYTF	TGCGCCAGCAGCCAGACAGGTTCGGGCTATGGTTACACCTTC
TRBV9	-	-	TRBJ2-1	CASSFGTAGYNEQFF	TGTGCCAGCAGCTTCGGGACGGCTGGCTACAATGAGCAGTTCTTC